The entry that follows covers one TCR beta chain sequence. The data were obtained in a study of blood T cell repertoires in COVID-19. Study-level information: There were acute and convalescent COVID-19 samples, and they came from the United States, Italy and Spain.

Germline CDR1 reads PRHDT; CDR2 reads FYEKMQ (reference sequence). The V end lost 4 bases, the J end lost 2 bases, and 19 bases lay between the germline ends. The CDR3 spans 17 residues. Donors in Cohort 3 counted as recovered after two negative PCRs, clearance, or symptom resolution. In the source study's methods: Nucleated cell counts were estimated from reference gene primer amplification. TCRdb's copy holds only in-frame clones and misses some; the assay was immunoSEQ multiplex PCR. V and J calls and clone size are given by that table; D and trimming were obtained from the DNA. The sample has 130,000 or so clones, just under 85% seen once; the top ten hold around 10%.

This sequence was found in a man aged 45 to 65 who had recovered from COVID-19. The J gene is TRBJ2-3, the V gene TRBV13; D remains unclear. The material sequenced was PBMCs or T cells enriched from blood (not recorded which). The CDR3 DNA follows: TGTGCCAGCAGCTCCTCTCCCCCAGGTGGAACCACAGATACGCAGTATTTT. This translates into CASSSSPPGGTTDTQYF.